Each of the 10 T cell receptor beta chains below was sequenced from the same sample in a study of CD8 T cells in ankylosing spondylitis. TCRdb redid the calling of the 5' RACE reads with MiXCR, one entry per CDR3 protein. The sample lists some 250,000 distinct CDR3 sequences, around 9.1% occurring once. The sequenced sample consisted of blood, either unsorted or a sorted T cell fraction (not recorded which). The receptors derive from a male donor with ankylosing spondylitis or in good health (not recorded which).

This clonotype has a count of ten or more. The genes are TRBV24-1 and TRBJ1-5, with 8 bases that match TRBD1. The CDR3 extends over 18 amino acids. The germline gives CDR1 KGHDR, CDR2 SFDVKD. The V and J ends lost 4 bases and 2 bases, in that order; junction bases with no gene match: 12. The CDR3 here is CATSEWGGQGSGNQPQHF. CDR3 nucleotides: TGTGCCACCAGTGAGTGGGGTGGACAGGGCAGCGGCAATCAGCCCCAGCATTTT.

At least ten counts were recorded for this clonotype. V gene TRBV5-5 combines with J gene TRBJ2-1; 7 bases align to TRBD1. Germline CDR1 SGHKS, CDR2 YYEKEE (reference sequence). The V segment lost 3 bases and the J segment 4 bases; nucleotides outside the gene matches: 10. The CDR3 loop spans 16 amino acids. CDR3 sequence reads: CASSSRDRLNYNEQFF. DNA for the CDR3: TGTGCCAGCAGCTCCCGGGACAGACTAAATTACAATGAGCAGTTCTTC.

This clonotype was counted ten times or more. The chain recombines TRBV5-6 with TRBJ2-7; D is ambiguous. This CDR3 is built from 12 residues. The V gene's germline CDR1 is SGHDT and CDR2 YYEEEE. Between the trimmed V and J ends, which lost 3 bases and 3 bases, there was a span of 7 bases. The CDR3 loop is CASSYNNYEQYF. The CDR3 DNA reads TGTGCCAGCAGCTATAACAACTACGAGCAGTACTTC.

This clonotype has a count of ten or more. This sequence joins TRBV4-1 and TRBJ2-1; maybe TRBD1 (6 bases). The CDR3 runs to 16 residues. V was cut by 1 base and J by 4 bases, with 14 bases left in between. Germline V CDR1 and CDR2: MGHRA, YSYEKL. The CDR3: CASSQVVGQIYNEQFF. The CDR3, as DNA: TGCGCCAGCAGCCAAGTAGTCGGACAGATTTACAATGAGCAGTTCTTC.

There are many counts of this clonotype. The rearrangement uses TRBV7-8 and TRBJ2-1, with TRBD1 matching 9 bases. This CDR3 is built from 15 residues. Germline CDR1 reads SGHVS; CDR2 reads FQNEAQ. With 4 bases clipped from V and 7 bases from J, the junction kept 8 bases outside the gene matches. Here the CDR3 DNA reads TGTGCCAGCAGCTGGGACAGGGTGATGCGGAATGAGCAGTTCTTC. This translates into CASSWDRVMRNEQFF.

This clonotype was seen at least ten times. This chain joins TRBV6-5 and TRBJ1-1; no firm D call. The V end lost 0 bases, the J end lost 3 bases, and 5 bases lay between the germline ends. The germline V gene encodes CDR1 MNHEY and CDR2 SVGAGI. The CDR3 is 13 amino acids. The CDR3 coding sequence is TGTGCCAGCAGTTACTCGAGGCACACTGAAGCTTTCTTT. This sequence encodes CASSYSRHTEAFF.

In its sample, this clonotype was seen many times. This chain links TRBV3-1 with TRBJ1-4; D gene uncertain. The ends were cut back, 1 base at V and 8 bases at J, with 5 bases in the middle. Looked up from germline, CDR1 is LGHDT and CDR2 is YNNKEL (reference sequence). The CDR3 spans 12 residues. This CDR3 reads CASSQVKEKLFF. For the CDR3, the DNA is TGTGCCAGCAGCCAAGTTAAGGAAAAACTGTTTTTT.

This clonotype was counted between two and nine times. This sequence joins TRBV5-1 and TRBJ2-1, with TRBD1 matching over 9 bases. Per germline, CDR1 SGHRS and CDR2 YFSETQ. The CDR3 loop spans 15 amino acids. V lost 4 bases, J lost 8 bases, and 10 bases stayed unmatched. CDR3 region: CASSQPGQGSYEQFF. As DNA, the CDR3 is TGCGCCAGCAGCCAACCGGGACAGGGATCCTATGAGCAGTTCTTC.

The chain combines TRBV28 with TRBJ2-5; 11 positions agree with TRBD1. With V trimmed by 5 bases and J by 0 bases, 8 bases remained unmatched. CDR3 size: 17 residues. The germline CDR1 and CDR2 sequences are MDHEN and SYDVKM. This CDR3 reads CASSPVPGQGDQETQYF. The DNA for the CDR3 is TGTGCCAGCAGTCCTGTCCCGGGACAGGGGGACCAAGAGACCCAGTACTTC.

This clonotype occurred many times. The chain carries TRBV20-1 and TRBJ2-7, with TRBD2 matching over 7 bases. CDR3 length: 14 residues. The ends lost 1 base at V and 2 bases at J; junction bases unmatched: 5. Germline V gene data show CDR1 as DFQATT and CDR2 as SNEGSKA (reference sequence). This chain's CDR3 is CSARGLADPYEQYF. Written as DNA, the CDR3 is TGCAGTGCTAGAGGGCTAGCGGATCCCTACGAGCAGTACTTC.